This T cell receptor (beta chain) was documented in a study of tumor-infiltrating lymphocytes in primary liver carcinoma. Study-level background: The patients included men and women who were aged 30 to 69 years. Read depth, roughly 3.65 to 7.5 million productive TCRbeta reads, did not differ significantly between tissues.

Co-extracting RNA and DNA was done with roughly 17-33 mg of unsorted bulk tissue as input. TCR beta cDNA was reverse-transcribed from roughly 0.45 ug of total RNA. The reaction used a constant-region primer and ProtoScript II reverse transcriptase. Researchers made the TCR beta libraries by running three nested multiplex PCR rounds with slightly modified ARM-PCR. The first two PCR rounds used TRBV1-TRBV30 primers with a Cbeta primer, about 9 cycles each. Each CDR3 protein gets one entry after TCRdb re-called the multiplex PCR reads with MiXCR. Of fewer than 150,000 distinct CDR3 sequences listed, about 68% were seen once; the top ten hold about a tenth. The CDR3 totals 17 residues. In germline, CDR1 is PRHDT, CDR2 FYEKMQ (reference sequence). V lost 2 bases and J lost 0; bases outside the gene matches: 8.

Sequencing used liver tumor tissue from sampling region 1. Subset indicated: tumor region T1, superior pole. This TCR was sampled from a woman aged 55-75 years with primary liver carcinoma and hepatitis B virus infection. This sequence joins TRBV13 and TRBJ2-7; TRBD2 aligns across 9 bases. The CDR3 spells CASSLTGLASSSYEQYF. In nucleotides, the CDR3 is TGTGCCAGCAGCTTAACTGGACTAGCGTCGAGCTCCTACGAGCAGTACTTC. The whole variable domain, filled in from reference TRBV13 and TRBJ2-7, reads AAGVIQSPRHLIKEKRETATLKCYPIPRHDTVYWYQQGPGQDPQFLISFYEKMQSDKGSIPDRFSAQQFSDYHSELNMSSLELGDSALYFCASSLTGLASSSYEQYFGPGTRLTVT.